This entry lists 7 T cell receptor beta chains sequenced from one sample in a study of tumor-infiltrating lymphocytes in primary liver carcinoma. The source material, 20-30 mg of unsorted bulk tissue, was used to co-extract RNA and DNA. Researchers generated TCR beta cDNA from about 500 ng of total RNA, relying on a constant-region primer. For TCR beta, libraries were produced by three nested multiplex PCR rounds using slightly modified ARM-PCR. For approximately 11 cycles apiece, the opening two PCR rounds ran with TRBV1-TRBV30 forward primers and a C-beta reverse primer. TCRdb analysed the multiplex PCR reads with MiXCR anew, one entry per CDR3 protein. Of under 150,000 distinct CDR3 sequences listed, around 70% are singletons. The sample consisted of tumor-adjacent normal liver tissue. The origin of the receptors is an older woman with primary liver carcinoma and hepatitis B virus infection.

As to this clonotype: Since a much larger clone is just one base distant, this may be a read error. The chain has TRBV14 and TRBJ2-7; unclear D gene. Trimming shortened V by 7 bases and J by 3 bases, and 19 bases separated the two germline ends. CDR3 length equals 15 residues. CDR1 SGHDN and CDR2 FVKESK come from the germline V gene. Written as DNA, the CDR3 is TGTGCCAGCAACCCCCACGCGACCGGATACTACGAGCAGTACTTC. This translates into CASNPHATGYYEQYF.

Of note for this clonotype: No conserved phenylalanine or tryptophan is present at the end of the CDR3, so a read error is the likely explanation. This chain links TRBV28 with TRBJ1-2, with 10 bases identical to TRBD1. This CDR3 comprises 15 residues. Germline V lookup: CDR1 MDHEN, CDR2 SYDVKM. CDR3 amino acids: CVSSAPGTGEYGYTL. CDR3 DNA: TGTGTCAGCAGCGCCCCCGGGACAGGGGAATATGGTTACACCCTC.

The rearrangement uses TRBV19 and TRBJ2-1; D possibly corresponds to TRBD1 (5 bases). Germline CDR1 reads LNHDA; CDR2 reads SQIVND (reference sequence). The CDR3 has 13 residues. Deletions cut 3 bases from V and 11 bases from J, with 14 bases between. The CDR3 nucleotides are TGTGCCAGTAGTATCCTAGGGGATAGCCAGCAGTTCTTC. This sequence encodes CASSILGDSQQFF.

This clonotype was seen only a few times. Possible read error: a much larger clone is one base away. The V and J genes are TRBV4-1 and TRBJ2-5, with TRBD1 identical over 7 bases. CDR1 and CDR2 from the germline V gene are MGHRA and YSYEKL. The CDR3 loop spans 14 amino acids. After removal of 5 bases from V and 4 bases from J, the junction contained 7 bases not matched to a gene. Here the CDR3 reads CASSSGQEVETQYF. The CDR3 coding sequence is TGCGCCAGCAGCTCCGGACAGGAGGTAGAGACCCAGTACTTC.

The gene calls are TRBV5-1 and TRBJ1-1, with 7 bases fitting TRBD1. After removal of 1 base from V and 3 bases from J, the junction contained 12 bases not matched to a gene. Germline V lookup: CDR1 SGHRS, CDR2 YFSETQ. The CDR3 consists of 17 residues. The CDR3 is CASSLRPGGGGDTEAFF. In DNA form, the CDR3 reads TGCGCCAGCAGCTTGCGACCAGGGGGAGGTGGGGACACTGAAGCTTTCTTT.

The V and J genes are TRBV28 and TRBJ2-1; D gene unclear. The germline V gene encodes CDR1 MDHEN and CDR2 SYDVKM. The CDR3 loop spans 12 amino acids. V lost 7 bases and J 8 bases, leaving 12 bases between the germline ends. For the CDR3, the DNA is TGTGCCAGCACTACCCTATACGATGAGCAGTTCTTC. As protein: CASTTLYDEQFF.

Turning to this clonotype: A read error may produce the germline difference seen at one junction end. The chain uses TRBV6-5 and TRBJ2-2; D not resolved. The germline CDR1 and CDR2 sequences are MNHEY and SVGAGI. The CDR3 spans 14 residues. The CDR3 loop reads CANSQGPASGELFF. The CDR3, as DNA: TGTGCCAACAGTCAAGGACCAGCGTCCGGGGAGCTGTTTTTT.